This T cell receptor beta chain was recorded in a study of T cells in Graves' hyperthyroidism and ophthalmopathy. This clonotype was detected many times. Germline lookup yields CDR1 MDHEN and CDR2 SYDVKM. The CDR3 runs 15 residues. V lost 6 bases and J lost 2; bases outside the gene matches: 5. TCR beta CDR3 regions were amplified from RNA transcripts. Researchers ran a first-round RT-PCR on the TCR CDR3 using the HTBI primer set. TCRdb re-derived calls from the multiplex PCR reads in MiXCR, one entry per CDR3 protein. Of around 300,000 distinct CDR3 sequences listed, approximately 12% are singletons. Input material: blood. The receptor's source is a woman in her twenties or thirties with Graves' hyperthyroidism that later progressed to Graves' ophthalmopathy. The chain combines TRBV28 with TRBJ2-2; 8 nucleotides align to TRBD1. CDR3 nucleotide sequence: TGTGCCAGCAGGGAGGGGACAGGAAACACCGGGGAGCTGTTTTTT. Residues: CASREGTGNTGELFF.